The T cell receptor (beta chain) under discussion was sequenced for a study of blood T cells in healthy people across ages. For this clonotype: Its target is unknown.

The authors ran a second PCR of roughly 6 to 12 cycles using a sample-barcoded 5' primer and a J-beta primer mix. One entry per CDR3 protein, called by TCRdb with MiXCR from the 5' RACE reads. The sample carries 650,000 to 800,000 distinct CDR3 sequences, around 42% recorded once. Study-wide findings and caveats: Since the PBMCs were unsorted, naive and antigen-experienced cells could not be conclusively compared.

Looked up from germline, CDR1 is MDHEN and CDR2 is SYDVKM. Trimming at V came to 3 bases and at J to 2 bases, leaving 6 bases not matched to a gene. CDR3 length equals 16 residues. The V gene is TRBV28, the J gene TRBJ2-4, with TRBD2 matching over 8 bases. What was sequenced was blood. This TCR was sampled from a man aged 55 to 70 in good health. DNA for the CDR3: TGTGCCAGCAGTTTCGTAGCGGGGTTATCCAAAAACATTCAGTACTTC. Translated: CASSFVAGLSKNIQYF.